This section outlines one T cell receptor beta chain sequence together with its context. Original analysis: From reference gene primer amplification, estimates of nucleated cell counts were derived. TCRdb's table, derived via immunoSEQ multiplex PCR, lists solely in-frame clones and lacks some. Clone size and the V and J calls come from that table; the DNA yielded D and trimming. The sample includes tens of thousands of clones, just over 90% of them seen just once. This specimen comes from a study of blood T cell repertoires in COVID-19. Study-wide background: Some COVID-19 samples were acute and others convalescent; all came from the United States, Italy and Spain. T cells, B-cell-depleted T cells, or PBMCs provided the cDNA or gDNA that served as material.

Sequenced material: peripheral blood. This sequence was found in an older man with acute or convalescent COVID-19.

The CDR3 DNA sequence: TGTGCCAGCAGTCCGCCGGGACAGGATTTTCTACATGGCTACACCTTC. Its translation: CASSPPGQDFLHGYTF. The V call is TRBV25-1, the J call TRBJ1-2; 8 positions match TRBD1. The CDR3 has 16 residues. Germline V gene sequence: CDR1 MGHDK, CDR2 SYGVNS. V was clipped by 5 bases and J by 6 bases; unmatched bases: 14.